A selection of T cell receptor beta chains follows, all from one sample in a study of Ad26.COV2.S vaccination and SARS-CoV-2 variants. Assay: immunoSEQ multiplex PCR; the TCRdb copy retains only in-frame clones and omits some. The data hold 500,000 or so clones, with around 90% observed a single time. Sequenced material: peripheral blood, taken in a trial of Ad26.COV2.S vaccine versus placebo. The receptors come from a person aged 18-60 years who received the Ad26.COV2.S COVID-19 vaccine or a placebo. CDR3s include the opening cysteine and the closing phenylalanine or tryptophan. The size field is filled for only some rows; it gives once, few, many or a size class.

TRBV4-3,15,NA,CASSHSGGSYNEQFF
TRBV19,13,NA,CASTDRFGREQYF
TRBV24-1,15,NA,CATSDFGGPNQPQHF
TRBV7-2,13,NA,CASSFYLYNEQFF
TRBV5-1,16,few,CASRVAGAGGTGELFF
TRBV27,17,NA,CASSPTTNLAAYNEQFF
TRBV7-3,13,NA,CASSSRASPSQFF
TRBV9,13,NA,CASSVGQNYGYTF
TRBV30,12,NA,CAWSVGGYEQYF
TRBV7-3,15,NA,CASSSLPTGANTQYF
TRBV28,15,NA,CASSLPGGTGYEQYF
TRBV19,12,NA,CASGPGAWEQYF
TRBV19,16,NA,CASMVLAGGRTGELFF
TRBV7-2,17,few,CASSSPGQLFSTDTQYF
TRBV7-9,14,few,CASSSRSSYNEQFF
TRBV7-2,17,NA,CASSLVSQGRGNQPQHF
TRBV28,13,NA,CASIPPGRYGYTF
TRBV7-2,14,NA,CASSLARGSDTQYF
TRBV11-1,15,NA,CASSPGGGSNQPQHF
TRBV19,13,NA,CASSISSNQPQHF
TRBV19,16,once,CASSIMGRTNNQPQHF
TRBV5-8,11,NA,CASSLWGRLFF
TRBV18,16,NA,CASSPLATSFTDTQYF
TRBV7-3,13,NA,CASSLGTNNEQFF
TRBV9,16,NA,CASSALAGGPYNEQFF
TRBV29-1,15,NA,CSVRASGQGIYEQYF
TRBV28,14,NA,CASSLRVNRNEQFF
TRBV30,14,NA,CAWRGPQGADTQYF
TRBV27,11,NA,CATRHRGELFF
TRBV6-2/TRBV6-3,13,NA,CASSYSGQGEAFF